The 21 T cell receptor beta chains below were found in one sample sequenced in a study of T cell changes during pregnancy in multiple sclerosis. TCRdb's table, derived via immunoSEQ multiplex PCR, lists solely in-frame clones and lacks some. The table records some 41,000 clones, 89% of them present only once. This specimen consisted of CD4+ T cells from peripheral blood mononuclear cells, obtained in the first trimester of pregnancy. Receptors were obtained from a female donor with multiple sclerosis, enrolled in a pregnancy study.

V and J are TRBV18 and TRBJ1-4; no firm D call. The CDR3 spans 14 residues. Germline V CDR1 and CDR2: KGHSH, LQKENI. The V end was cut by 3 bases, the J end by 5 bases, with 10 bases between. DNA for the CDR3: TGTGCCAGCTCACCGGACGGACTAAATGAAAAACTGTTTTTT. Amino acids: CASSPDGLNEKLFF.

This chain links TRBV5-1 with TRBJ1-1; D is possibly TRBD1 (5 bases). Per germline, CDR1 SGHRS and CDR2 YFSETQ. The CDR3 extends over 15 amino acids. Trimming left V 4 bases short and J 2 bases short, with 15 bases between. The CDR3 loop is CASSLRAQDNTEAFF. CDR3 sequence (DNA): TGCGCCAGCAGCCTACGCGCACAGGATAACACTGAAGCTTTCTTT.

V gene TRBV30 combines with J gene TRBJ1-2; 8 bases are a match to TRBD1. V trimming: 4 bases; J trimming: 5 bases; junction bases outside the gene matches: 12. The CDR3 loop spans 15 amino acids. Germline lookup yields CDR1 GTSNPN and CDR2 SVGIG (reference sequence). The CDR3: CAWTQVGTGRYGYTF. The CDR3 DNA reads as TGTGCCTGGACCCAGGTGGGGACAGGACGATATGGCTACACCTTC.

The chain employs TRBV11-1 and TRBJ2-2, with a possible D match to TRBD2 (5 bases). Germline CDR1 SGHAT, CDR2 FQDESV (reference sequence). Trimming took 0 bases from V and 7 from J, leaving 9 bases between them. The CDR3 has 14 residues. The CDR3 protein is CASSLADGVGELFF. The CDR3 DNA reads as TGTGCCAGCAGCTTAGCTGACGGGGTCGGGGAGCTGTTTTTT. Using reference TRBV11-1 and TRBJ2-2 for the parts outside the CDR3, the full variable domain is EAEVAQSPRYKITEKSQAVAFWCDPISGHATLYWYRQILGQGPELLVQFQDESVVDDSQLPKDRFSAERLKGVDSTLKIQPAELGDSAMYLCASSLADGVGELFFGEGSRLTVL.

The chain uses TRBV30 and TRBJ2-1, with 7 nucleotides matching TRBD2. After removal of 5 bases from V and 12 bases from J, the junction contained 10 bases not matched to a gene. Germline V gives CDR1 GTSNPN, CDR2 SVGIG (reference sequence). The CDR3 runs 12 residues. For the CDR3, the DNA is TGTGCCTGGGGAGCGAGCGGGGTGGTGCAGTTCTTC. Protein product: CAWGASGVVQFF.

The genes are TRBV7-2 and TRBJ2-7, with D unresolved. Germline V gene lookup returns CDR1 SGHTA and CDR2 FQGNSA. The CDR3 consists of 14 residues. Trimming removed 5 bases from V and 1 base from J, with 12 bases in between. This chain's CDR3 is CASSLDILSYEQYF. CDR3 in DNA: TGTGCCAGCAGCCTTGACATCCTGTCCTACGAGCAGTACTTC.

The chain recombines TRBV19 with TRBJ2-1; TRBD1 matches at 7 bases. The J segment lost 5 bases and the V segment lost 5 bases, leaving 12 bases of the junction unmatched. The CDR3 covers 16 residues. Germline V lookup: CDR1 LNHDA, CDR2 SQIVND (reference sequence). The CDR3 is CASSSGRQGTDNEQFF. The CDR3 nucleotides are TGTGCCAGTAGTTCCGGTAGACAGGGAACGGACAATGAGCAGTTCTTC.

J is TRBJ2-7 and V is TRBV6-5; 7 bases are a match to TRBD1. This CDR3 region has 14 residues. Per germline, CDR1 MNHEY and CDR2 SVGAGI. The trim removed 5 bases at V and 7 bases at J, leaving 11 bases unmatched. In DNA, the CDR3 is TGTGCCAGCAGTAATCTCCTCAGGGGGAAGGAGCAGTACTTC. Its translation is CASSNLLRGKEQYF.

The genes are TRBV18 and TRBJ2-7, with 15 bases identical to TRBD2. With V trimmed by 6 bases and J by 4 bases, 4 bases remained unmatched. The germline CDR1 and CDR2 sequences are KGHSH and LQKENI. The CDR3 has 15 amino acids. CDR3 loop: CASSEGTSGGYEQYF. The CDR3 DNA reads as TGTGCCAGCTCTGAGGGGACTAGCGGGGGGTACGAGCAGTACTTC. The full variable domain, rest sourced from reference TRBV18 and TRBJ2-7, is NAGVMQNPRHLVRRRGQEARLRCSPMKGHSHVYWYRQLPEEGLKFMVYLQKENIIDESGMPKERFSAEFPKEGPSILRIQQVVRGDSAAYFCASSEGTSGGYEQYFGPGTRLTVT.

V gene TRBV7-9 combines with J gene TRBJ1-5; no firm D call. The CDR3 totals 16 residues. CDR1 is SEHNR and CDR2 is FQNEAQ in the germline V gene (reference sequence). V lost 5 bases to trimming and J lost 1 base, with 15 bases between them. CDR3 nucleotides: TGTGCCAGCAGCATTGAGGTCGGGGAAAGCAATCAGCCCCAGCATTTT. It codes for CASSIEVGESNQPQHF.

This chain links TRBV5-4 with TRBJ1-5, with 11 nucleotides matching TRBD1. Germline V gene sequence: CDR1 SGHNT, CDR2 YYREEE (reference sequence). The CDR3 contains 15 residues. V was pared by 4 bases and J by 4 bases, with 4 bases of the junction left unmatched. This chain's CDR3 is CASSLGQGGNQPQHF. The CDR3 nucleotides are TGTGCCAGCAGCCTGGGACAGGGGGGGAATCAGCCCCAGCATTTT.

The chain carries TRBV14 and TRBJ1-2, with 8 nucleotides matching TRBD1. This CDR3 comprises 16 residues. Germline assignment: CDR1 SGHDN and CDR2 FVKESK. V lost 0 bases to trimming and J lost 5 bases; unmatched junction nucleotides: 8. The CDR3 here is CASSQDPGQGSYGYTF. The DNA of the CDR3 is TGTGCCAGCAGCCAAGACCCCGGACAGGGATCTTATGGCTACACCTTC.

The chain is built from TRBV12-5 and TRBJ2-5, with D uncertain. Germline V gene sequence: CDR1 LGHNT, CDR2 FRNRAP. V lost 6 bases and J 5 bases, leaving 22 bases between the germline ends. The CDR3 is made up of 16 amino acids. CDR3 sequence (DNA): TGTGCTAGTGGCCCTGGGCAGGCGAGTGAGCCGGAGACCCAGTACTTC. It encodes CASGPGQASEPETQYF.

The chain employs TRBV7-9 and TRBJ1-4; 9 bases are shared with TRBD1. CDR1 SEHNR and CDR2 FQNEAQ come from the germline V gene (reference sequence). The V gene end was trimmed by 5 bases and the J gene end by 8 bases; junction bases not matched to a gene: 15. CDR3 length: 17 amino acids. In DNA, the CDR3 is TGTGCCAGCAGCGCCCGGTCCGGGACAGGGCGTAAGGAAAAACTGTTTTTT. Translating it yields CASSARSGTGRKEKLFF.

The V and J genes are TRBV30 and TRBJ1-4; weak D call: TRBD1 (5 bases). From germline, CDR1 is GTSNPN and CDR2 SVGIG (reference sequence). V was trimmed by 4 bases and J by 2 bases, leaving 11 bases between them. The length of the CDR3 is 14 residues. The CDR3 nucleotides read TGTGCCTGGAAGGGACTTGCGACTAATGAAAAACTGTTTTTT. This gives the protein CAWKGLATNEKLFF.

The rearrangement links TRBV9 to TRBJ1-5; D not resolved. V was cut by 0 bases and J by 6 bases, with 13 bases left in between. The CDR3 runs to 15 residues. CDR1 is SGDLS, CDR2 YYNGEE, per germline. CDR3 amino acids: CASSVGGWAGQPQHF. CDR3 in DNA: TGTGCCAGCAGCGTAGGAGGATGGGCGGGTCAGCCCCAGCATTTT. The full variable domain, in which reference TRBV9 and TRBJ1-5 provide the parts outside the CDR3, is DSGVTQTPKHLITATGQRVTLRCSPRSGDLSVYWYQQSLDQGLQFLIQYYNGEERAKGNILERFSAQQFPDLHSELNLSSLELGDSALYFCASSVGGWAGQPQHFGDGTRLSIL.

The CDR3: CASSGTSGRAYEQFF. CDR3 coding DNA: TGTGCCAGCAGCGGGACTAGCGGGAGGGCCTATGAGCAGTTCTTC. The V gene is TRBV7-2, the J gene TRBJ2-1; the match to TRBD2 covers 16 bases. The CDR3 length is 15 residues. The trim removed 5 bases at V and 8 bases at J, leaving 3 bases unmatched. From germline, CDR1 is SGHTA and CDR2 FQGNSA.

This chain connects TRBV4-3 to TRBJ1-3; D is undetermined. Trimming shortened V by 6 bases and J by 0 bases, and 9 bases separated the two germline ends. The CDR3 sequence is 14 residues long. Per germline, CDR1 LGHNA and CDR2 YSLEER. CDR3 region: CASRNSYSGNTIYF. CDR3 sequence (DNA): TGCGCCAGCAGGAACAGTTACTCTGGAAACACCATATATTTT.

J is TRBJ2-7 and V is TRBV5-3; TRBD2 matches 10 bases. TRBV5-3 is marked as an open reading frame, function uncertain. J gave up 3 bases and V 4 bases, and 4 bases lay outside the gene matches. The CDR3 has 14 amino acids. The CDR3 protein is CARSVPSGSYEQYF. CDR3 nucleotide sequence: TGTGCCAGAAGCGTCCCTAGCGGGAGCTACGAGCAGTACTTC.

The CDR3 sequence is CASSHPAGTNTEAFF. As DNA, the CDR3 is TGTGCCAGCAGCCACCCCGCCGGTACGAACACTGAAGCTTTCTTT. This chain uses TRBV14 with TRBJ1-1; D ambiguous. Per germline, CDR1 SGHDN and CDR2 FVKESK. With 3 bases removed from V and 1 base from J, the gap between germline ends came to 12 bases. CDR3 length equals 15 residues.

CDR3 nucleotide sequence: TGTGCCAGCAGCTTAGTAAGACAGGACGAGCAGTACTTC. Residues: CASSLVRQDEQYF. The J gene is TRBJ2-7, the V gene TRBV11-3; D perhaps matches TRBD1 (6 bases). From germline, CDR1 is SGHNT and CDR2 YENEEA. Deletions cut 1 base from V and 5 bases from J, with 9 bases between. The CDR3 spans 13 residues. The entire variable domain, with the rest obtained from reference TRBV11-3 and TRBJ2-7, is as follows: EAGVVQSPRYKIIEKKQPVAFWCNPISGHNTLYWYLQNLGQGPELLIRYENEEAVDDSQLPKDRFSAERLKGVDSTLKIQPAELGDSAVYLCASSLVRQDEQYFGPGTRLTVT.